This T cell receptor beta chain originates from a study of spatial heterogeneity in lung cancer. Study-wide background: The average appearance count of each unique TCR and UMI combination in raw reads was more than nine.

The sample's time point: sample taken at primary tumor resection. Whole RNA obtained from tumor, nontumor lung or frozen PBMC underwent sequencing without sorting. There were 70 to 80 donors, all of them untreated patients with early-stage non-small cell lung cancer. Study observations and caveats: The study found ubiquitous expanded tumor TCRs in blood more at resection than follow-up.

Germline-derived CDR1 and CDR2 are KGHDR and SFDVKD. The CDR3 consists of 12 residues. V was clipped by 7 bases and J by 1 base, with 6 bases between them. Many counts were recorded for this clonotype. The antigen remains unidentified. MiXCR was run by TCRdb on the 5' RACE reads, yielding one entry per CDR3 protein. In the table there are roughly 91,000 distinct CDR3 sequences, around 21% of which are singletons. Here the sequenced sample was PBMCs, taken at surgery. The clonotype was recovered from a male donor with early-stage non-small cell lung cancer. The rearrangement joins TRBV24-1 to TRBJ1-1; D may be TRBD1 (6 bases). In nucleotides, the CDR3 is TGTGCCACCAGAGGGGGGAACACTGAAGCTTTCTTT. Amino acids: CATRGGNTEAFF.